The 5 T cell receptor beta chains listed next were all sequenced from one sample in a study of blood T cell repertoires in COVID-19. TCRdb keeps only in-frame clones here, not all; method: immunoSEQ multiplex PCR. Here the sample spans roughly 120,000 clones, about 85% being singletons. Sequenced material: peripheral blood. The receptors stem from a man aged 45 to 65 with acute or convalescent COVID-19.

J is TRBJ1-5 and V is TRBV2; D not resolved. Per the germline V gene, CDR1 is SNHLY and CDR2 is FYNNEI. CDR3 length equals 13 residues. V was trimmed by 4 bases and J by 7 bases, leaving 11 bases between them. CDR3 loop: CASSVDTYQPQHF. In DNA form, the CDR3 reads TGTGCCAGCAGTGTAGACACTTACCAGCCCCAGCATTTT.

V is TRBV6-6 and J is TRBJ1-2; 11 bases fit TRBD1. Losses at the gene ends were 5 bases for V and 8 bases for J; bases not matched to a gene: 7. This CDR3 region has 14 residues. The germline CDR1 and CDR2 sequences are MNHNY and SVGAGI (reference sequence). CDR3 loop: CASSRGTGGVGYTF. The CDR3 region has the DNA TGTGCCAGCAGTCGAGGGACAGGGGGTGTCGGCTACACCTTC.

The chain combines TRBV7-3 with TRBJ2-2, with D possibly TRBD2 on 7 matching bases. Germline values: CDR1 SGHTA, CDR2 FQGTGA. V lost 0 bases and J lost 7, with 15 bases in between. CDR3 size: 16 residues. CDR3 protein: CASSLTPSGGNGELFF. The DNA of the CDR3 is TGTGCCAGCAGCTTAACGCCTTCGGGGGGCAACGGGGAGCTGTTTTTT.

V usage is TRBV10-3 and J usage is TRBJ2-1; 16 nucleotides line up with TRBD2. Germline lookup yields CDR1 ENHRY and CDR2 SYGVKD. The junction had 2 bases not matched to a gene; V was cut back by 9 bases and J by 3 bases. CDR3 length equals 15 residues. In DNA form, the CDR3 reads TGTGCCATTGGGACTAGCGGGGGGGTCTACAATGAGCAGTTCTTC. Its translation: CAIGTSGGVYNEQFF.

The chain has TRBV11-2 and TRBJ1-6, with 8 bases fitting TRBD1. This CDR3 comprises 14 residues. Trimming took 3 bases from V and 5 from J; bases not matched to a gene: 0. The V gene's germline CDR1 is SGHAT and CDR2 FQNNGV. For the CDR3, the DNA is TGTGCCAGCAGCTTGACAGGGGATAATTCACCCCTCCACTTT. Translation gives CASSLTGDNSPLHF. Full variable domain (remainder filled in from reference TRBV11-2 and TRBJ1-6): EAGVAQSPRYKIIEKRQSVAFWCNPISGHATLYWYQQILGQGPKLLIQFQNNGVVDDSQLPKDRFSAERLKGVDSTLKIQPAKLEDSAVYLCASSLTGDNSPLHFGNGTRLTVT.